This T cell receptor (beta chain) was captured in a study of cytomegalovirus exposure and HLA in healthy donors. Study at large: Roughly 80 million unique TCRs from HLA-typed donors made up an early data release. Findings and caveats of the study: There were several of the most significant clusters that appeared linked to common viral pathogens in a later analysis. A later examination showed that TCR association rates differed by HLA locus, with DRB1 most and HLA-C fewest.

Primers included in the PCR were 60 Vbeta and 13 Jbeta primers. Authors' analysis steps: Some 9.9 million shared chains were among 65 million to 85 million unique TCR beta chains counted in a later analysis. Sequenced by immunoSEQ multiplex PCR; TCRdb stores in-frame clones only, minus some. The V and J calls and clone size are taken from that table; D and trimming were inferred from the DNA. The sample table includes some 62,000 clones. For this clone: Its antigen is still unknown.

The length of the CDR3 is 16 residues. With 3 bases clipped from V and 4 bases from J, the junction kept 10 bases outside the gene matches. Germline V lookup: CDR1 SGHAT, CDR2 FQDESV (reference sequence). The source is a young man in good health and CMV-seropositive. The genes are TRBV11-1 and TRBJ1-2; 8 nucleotides line up with TRBD1. Sequenced sample: PBMCs. As DNA, the CDR3 is TGTGCCAGCAGCTTCGACGGACAGGGTTTCATCTATGGCTACACCTTC. It specifies CASSFDGQGFIYGYTF.